Detailed here is one T cell receptor beta chain. The specificity of this receptor is unknown. No qualities accompany the bases; no much larger clone lies one base away. The sample's time point label, in plain terms: about 28 days (+/-7) after the second vaccine dose. AZD1222 recipients whose second dose came at about 4 weeks and those whose second dose came at about 12 weeks were combined into one group, since spike-specific TCR depth and breadth did not differ between the two schedules. Samples from vaccinated people were obtained from the UK trials COV001 and COV002, which included a single-blind randomized controlled phase 2/3 trial of AZD1222 (ChAdOx1 nCoV-19) in healthy adults. For TCRbeta chain sequencing, PBMC samples were collected from trial participants at day 0 and at day 28 after the second dose. The CDR3 regions of human TCRbeta chains were analyzed by immunosequencing. On the study's bioinformatics: TCRs in the repertoires were matched against a reference library of SARS-CoV-2-specific TCRs that had been generated with the MIRA antigen-specificity platform. Breadth was defined as the fraction of unique TCRs that were SARS-CoV-2-associated. Depth was defined as the fraction of total T cells that were SARS-CoV-2-associated. Using the MIRA data, each spike-specific TCR was mapped to the spike region that the TCR reacts to and placed in a CD4 or CD8 class. Log10-transformed breadth and depth values were compared by one-way ANOVA with Sidak's multiple comparisons tests. TCRdb holds this immuneACCESS table with in-frame rearrangements only. Some clones are missing; in checked studies, unresolved V genes explain under half, and the rest has no known cause. D and trimming were read from the DNA, whereas the V and J calls and clone size are those reported in that table. Counted in this sample were about 140,000 clones; 90% of them appeared once. Jointly, the top ten make up approximately 5.9% of the sample.

Trimming at the junction amounts to 4 bases on V and 9 bases on J, and the germline ends lie 13 bases apart. The germline V gene yields SGHTA for CDR1 and FQGTGA for CDR2. From cysteine to phenylalanine, the CDR3 is 13 amino acids long. Only the CDR3 part of the read is kept: 39 bases, read in frame from the first base. The record originates from a study of T cell responses to AZD1222 COVID-19 vaccine (dated by TCRdb to the early 2020s). Some background on the complete study: A total of about 230 trial participants underwent TCR sequencing, of whom roughly 210 received two doses of AZD1222 and about 26 received two doses of the MenACWY control vaccine. Trial participants were enrolled by age into 18-55, 56-69 and 70-plus year subgroups, with roughly 160, 29 and 62 TCR-sequenced participants respectively.

General study outcomes and caveats: Conclusions about previously exposed vaccinees were limited because only six AZD1222 recipients were SARS-CoV-2 seropositive at baseline. In the small 56-69-year group, the increase in depth fell short of significance, most likely because of low power. Most participants were white British and females outnumbered males, and the authors suggested that clonal diversity may have been underestimated. Nearly half of unique spike-specific TCRs reportedly recognized epitopes outside regions mutated in the B.1.351 and B.1.1.7 variants. Because no samples from the day 14 peak response were available, repertoires could be characterized only after the peak T cell response. The vaccine-associated CD4 TCRs covered the entire spike protein, and the dominant responses fell in regions 160-218 and 743-854. A significant rise in spike-specific TCR breadth and depth was observed after two AZD1222 doses relative to day 0 and relative to MenACWY recipients.

Recombination joined TRBV7-3 with TRBJ2-1; the D gene identity is not certain. This specimen was peripheral blood, taken 28 days after the second AZD1222 dose. This clonotype originated in an adult who received the AZD1222 COVID-19 vaccine. The CDR3: CASSSGPEIEQFF. The nucleotide sequence is TGTGCCAGCAGCTCGGGCCCTGAGATTGAGCAGTTCTTC.